This is a list of T cell receptor beta chains from one sample in a study of blood T cell repertoires in COVID-19. Assay: immunoSEQ multiplex PCR; the TCRdb copy retains only in-frame clones and omits some. The sample includes 250,000 or so clones, approximately 86% of them seen just once. Sequenced sample: peripheral blood. All receptors derive from a man in his forties or fifties with active or convalescent COVID-19. Both conserved end residues are part of each CDR3. The order of the fields is CDR3 DNA, CDR3 protein, clone size, V gene, J gene, D gene. A D gene is named only where the DNA matches it firmly. The listing skips clone size in some rows; elsewhere it reads once, few, many or a size class.

CDR3 DNA: TGTGCCAGCACCCGGACAGGGAAGACCTATAATTCACCCCTCCACTTT; CDR3 protein: CASTRTGKTYNSPLHF; clone size: once; V gene: TRBV2; J gene: TRBJ1-6; D gene: TRBD1
CDR3 DNA: TGCGCCAGCAGTGTCGGGGGGGGAGGATACAATGAGCAGTTCTTC; CDR3 protein: CASSVGGGGYNEQFF; clone size: few; V gene: TRBV10-1; J gene: TRBJ2-1; D gene: TRBD2
CDR3 DNA: TGTGCCAGCAGCCCAACCCCCTCCAGGGGAACAACTGAAGCTTTCTTT; CDR3 protein: CASSPTPSRGTTEAFF; clone size: NA; V gene: TRBV5-5; J gene: TRBJ1-1; D gene: NA
CDR3 DNA: TGTGCCAAGGGAGTAGCGGGAGGCAATGAGCAGTTCTTC; CDR3 protein: CAKGVAGGNEQFF; clone size: NA; V gene: TRBV2; J gene: TRBJ2-1; D gene: TRBD2
CDR3 DNA: TGTGCCAGCAGCTCTCTCGGGGGGCCGAGTTACAATGAGCAGTTCTTC; CDR3 protein: CASSSLGGPSYNEQFF; clone size: NA; V gene: TRBV5-5; J gene: TRBJ2-1; D gene: NA
CDR3 DNA: TGCGCCAGCAGTGACCCAGGCCCCCACGAAAAACTGTTTTTT; CDR3 protein: CASSDPGPHEKLFF; clone size: once; V gene: TRBV10-1; J gene: TRBJ1-4; D gene: NA
CDR3 DNA: TGTGCCAGCAGCATACTTCAGGGGGCACTCTCACCCCTCCACTTT; CDR3 protein: CASSILQGALSPLHF; clone size: NA; V gene: TRBV5-4; J gene: TRBJ1-6; D gene: TRBD1
CDR3 DNA: TGTGCCAGCAGTTACCTGGGACACCCTAACTACACCTTC; CDR3 protein: CASSYLGHPNYTF; clone size: few; V gene: TRBV6-5; J gene: TRBJ1-2; D gene: NA
CDR3 DNA: TGTGCCAGAAGCTCCAATAAAGACCCTAGCGGGCCGAACACCGGGGAGCTGTTTTTT; CDR3 protein: CARSSNKDPSGPNTGELFF; clone size: NA; V gene: TRBV5-3; J gene: TRBJ2-2; D gene: TRBD2
CDR3 DNA: TGTGCCAGCACACCTGGGGGGTGGGACACTGAAGCTTTCTTT; CDR3 protein: CASTPGGWDTEAFF; clone size: NA; V gene: TRBV6-5; J gene: TRBJ1-1; D gene: NA
CDR3 DNA: TGCGCCAGCAGCTTGGACCGGGACAGATCCCCCTACGAGCAGTACTTC; CDR3 protein: CASSLDRDRSPYEQYF; clone size: NA; V gene: TRBV5-1; J gene: TRBJ2-7; D gene: TRBD1
CDR3 DNA: TGTGCCAGCAGTTCGCGGGAGGGGAGGAGTGAGCAGTTCTTC; CDR3 protein: CASSSREGRSEQFF; clone size: NA; V gene: TRBV6-5; J gene: TRBJ2-1; D gene: TRBD2
CDR3 DNA: TGTGCCAGCAGTTTTATGAACACTGAAGCTTTCTTT; CDR3 protein: CASSFMNTEAFF; clone size: NA; V gene: TRBV12-3/TRBV12-4; J gene: TRBJ1-1; D gene: NA
CDR3 DNA: TGTGCCAGCAGTTTATTGGGGGCGCACTCTAATGGCTACACCTTC; CDR3 protein: CASSLLGAHSNGYTF; clone size: NA; V gene: TRBV28; J gene: TRBJ1-2; D gene: NA
CDR3 DNA: TGCGCCAGCAGCCCCCCGACAGGTCTGAACACTGAAGCTTTCTTT; CDR3 protein: CASSPPTGLNTEAFF; clone size: NA; V gene: TRBV4-1; J gene: TRBJ1-1; D gene: NA
CDR3 DNA: TGTGCCAGTAGCGTACAGGGCGGCTATGGCTACACCTTC; CDR3 protein: CASSVQGGYGYTF; clone size: few; V gene: TRBV19; J gene: TRBJ1-2; D gene: NA
CDR3 DNA: TGTGCCAGCAGCCAAGCGGCGGGGTCACTATCAGCGGAGAACACCGGGGAGCTGTTTTTT; CDR3 protein: CASSQAAGSLSAENTGELFF; clone size: NA; V gene: TRBV4-2; J gene: TRBJ2-2; D gene: NA
CDR3 DNA: TGCAGCCGAGATGGCTACACCTTC; CDR3 protein: CSRDGYTF; clone size: NA; V gene: TRBV20-1; J gene: TRBJ1-2; D gene: NA
CDR3 DNA: TGTGCCAGCAGCTTAGCCCTGAGTGGGCAGGGAAGATCACCCCTCCACTTT; CDR3 protein: CASSLALSGQGRSPLHF; clone size: NA; V gene: TRBV7-9; J gene: TRBJ1-6; D gene: NA
CDR3 DNA: TGTGCCAGCAGTCCTCGGGGTCTTACTGAAGCTTTCTTT; CDR3 protein: CASSPRGLTEAFF; clone size: NA; V gene: TRBV12-3/TRBV12-4; J gene: TRBJ1-1; D gene: NA
CDR3 DNA: TGTGCTAGTGGTTTGGTACTTGAGCCAGGGGGCAGGGAAAAACTGTTTTTT; CDR3 protein: CASGLVLEPGGREKLFF; clone size: NA; V gene: TRBV12-5; J gene: TRBJ1-4; D gene: TRBD1
CDR3 DNA: TGTGCCTGGACTCCAGGGAACTATGGCTACACCTTC; CDR3 protein: CAWTPGNYGYTF; clone size: NA; V gene: TRBV30; J gene: TRBJ1-2; D gene: NA
CDR3 DNA: TGTGCCAGCAGCTTAGTCCCCTATCACACCGGGGAGCTGTTTTTT; CDR3 protein: CASSLVPYHTGELFF; clone size: NA; V gene: TRBV7-9; J gene: TRBJ2-2; D gene: NA